This note documents a single T cell receptor (beta chain) sequence. Its antigen is not known. The data derive from a study of T cell responses to AZD1222 COVID-19 vaccine. Profiled with immunoSEQ multiplex PCR; TCRdb holds only in-frame clones, not every one. The top ten hold roughly a quarter of the sample, which has more than 95,000 clones, roughly 82% seen once. Study-wide results and limits: It should be noted that donors were predominantly white British and more often female, and clonal diversity was possibly underestimated.

The TCR sequence derives from an adult who received the AZD1222 COVID-19 vaccine. This specimen consisted of peripheral blood, obtained 28 days after the second AZD1222 dose.

The CDR3: CASSLVLASDTQYF. The CDR3 DNA follows: TGTGCCAGCAGCTTAGTACTAGCGTCAGATACGCAGTATTTT. The chain has TRBV7-2 and TRBJ2-3; 7 bases agree with TRBD2. Losses at the gene ends were 1 base for V and 4 bases for J; bases not matched to a gene: 2. Germline CDR1 reads SGHTA; CDR2 reads FQGNSA. The CDR3 runs 14 residues.